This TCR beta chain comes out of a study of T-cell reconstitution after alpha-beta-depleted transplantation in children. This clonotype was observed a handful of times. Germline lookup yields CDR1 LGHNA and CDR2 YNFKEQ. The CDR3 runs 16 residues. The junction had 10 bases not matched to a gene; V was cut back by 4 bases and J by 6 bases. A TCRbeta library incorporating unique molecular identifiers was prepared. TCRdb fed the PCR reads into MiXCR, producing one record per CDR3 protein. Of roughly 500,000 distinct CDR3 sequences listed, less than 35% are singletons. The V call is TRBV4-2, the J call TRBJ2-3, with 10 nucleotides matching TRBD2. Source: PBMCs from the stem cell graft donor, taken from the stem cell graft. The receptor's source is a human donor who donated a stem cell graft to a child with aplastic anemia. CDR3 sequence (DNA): TGTGCCAGCAGCCCCCACCGGACTAGCGGACGGGATACGCAGTATTTT. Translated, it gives CASSPHRTSGRDTQYF.